This TCR beta chain comes out of a study of regulatory T cells in long-lasting Graves disease. This clonotype was seen at least ten times. Time point of the sample: newly diagnosed GD, antithyroid drugs for less than 3 months. From RNA extracted from PBMCs, the TCR library was made. The authors diagnosed Graves' disease using American Thyroid Association guidelines. Peripheral blood, at around 8.8 milliliters, went into EDTA tubes. The CDR3 is 16 amino acids. The germline V gene encodes CDR1 SEHNR and CDR2 FQNEAQ (reference sequence). J lost 6 bases, V lost 5 bases, and 13 bases had no gene match. With iRepertoire HTBI primers and Arm-PCR of CDR3 regions, TCR beta libraries were built. TCRdb re-called the multiplex PCR reads through MiXCR, storing one row per CDR3 protein. Of 350,000 to 450,000 distinct CDR3 sequences listed, around 14% were seen once; the top ten hold over 15%. The data were also submitted as part of a second study, on T cells in Graves' hyperthyroidism and ophthalmopathy.

Sequenced material: peripheral blood mononuclear cells (PBMCs), taken at new diagnosis, from a patient treated with antithyroid drugs. The V and J genes are TRBV7-9 and TRBJ2-5, with 9 bases identical to TRBD1. The source is a woman aged 25-40 years with Graves disease. CDR3 nucleotides: TGTGCCAGCAGCGAACTACCGGGACAGGGTACACAGACCCAGTACTTC. Its protein is CASSELPGQGTQTQYF. Together with reference TRBV7-9 and TRBJ2-5, the CDR3 gives the full variable domain: DTGVSQNPRHKITKRGQNVTFRCDPISEHNRLYWYRQTLGQGPEFLTYFQNEAQLEKSRLLSDRFSAERPKGSFSTLEIQRTEQGDSAMYLCASSELPGQGTQTQYFGPGTRLLVL.